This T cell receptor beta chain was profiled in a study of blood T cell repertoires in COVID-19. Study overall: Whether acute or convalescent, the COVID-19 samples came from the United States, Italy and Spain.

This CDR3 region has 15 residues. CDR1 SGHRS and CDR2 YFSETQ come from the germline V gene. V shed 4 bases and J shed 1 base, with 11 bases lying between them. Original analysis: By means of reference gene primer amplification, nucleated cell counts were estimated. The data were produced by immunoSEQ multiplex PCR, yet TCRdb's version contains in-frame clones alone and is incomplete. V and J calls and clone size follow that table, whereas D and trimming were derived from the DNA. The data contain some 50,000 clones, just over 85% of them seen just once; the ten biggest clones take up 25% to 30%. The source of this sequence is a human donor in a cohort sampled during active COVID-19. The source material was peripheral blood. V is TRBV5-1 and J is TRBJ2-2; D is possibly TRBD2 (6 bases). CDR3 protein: CASSPTAGNTGELFF. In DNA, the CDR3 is TGCGCCAGCAGCCCCACAGCGGGGAACACCGGGGAGCTGTTTTTT.